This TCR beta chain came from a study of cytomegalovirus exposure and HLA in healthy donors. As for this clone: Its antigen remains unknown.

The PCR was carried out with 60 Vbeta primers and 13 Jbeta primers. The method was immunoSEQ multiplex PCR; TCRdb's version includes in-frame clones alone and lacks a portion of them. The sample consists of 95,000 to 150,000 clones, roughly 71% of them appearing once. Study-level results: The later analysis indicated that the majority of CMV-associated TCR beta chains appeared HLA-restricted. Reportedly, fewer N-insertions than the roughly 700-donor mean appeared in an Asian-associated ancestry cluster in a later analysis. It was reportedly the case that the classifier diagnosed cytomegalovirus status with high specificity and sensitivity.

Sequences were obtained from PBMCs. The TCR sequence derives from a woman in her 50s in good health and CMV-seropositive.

The CDR3 DNA reads as TGTGCCAGCAGCTTTAGCGGGGGACAAGAGACCCAGTACTTC. Translation: CASSFSGGQETQYF. The rearrangement links TRBV7-2 to TRBJ2-5, with TRBD2 matching 9 bases. The ends lost 3 bases at V and 2 bases at J; junction bases unmatched: 1. The germline CDR1 and CDR2 sequences are SGHTA and FQGNSA. The CDR3 length is 14 residues.